These 17 T cell receptor beta chains share one sample of origin, sequenced in a study of T cell changes during pregnancy in multiple sclerosis (dated by TCRdb to between 2019 and 2020). Library preparation was by the immunoSEQ multiplex PCR assay. This is the immuneACCESS table as TCRdb keeps it, with only in-frame sequences that have V and J called. A part of the clones is gone; compared with another copy, unresolved V genes explain less than half, and the rest is unexplained. Within this sample are 40,000 to 55,000 clones, with around nine tenths of them counted one time only. The leading ten clones occupy more than 0.3% of the sample. This material consisted of CD4+ T cells from peripheral blood mononuclear cells, taken before pregnancy. The receptors were sampled from a female donor with multiple sclerosis, enrolled in a pregnancy study.

The V call is TRBV5-1, the J call TRBJ2-6; TRBD1 agrees at 12 bases. The CDR3 runs to 18 residues. Germline V gene lookup returns CDR1 SGHRS and CDR2 YFSETQ. With 2 bases clipped from V and 0 bases from J, the junction kept 3 bases outside the gene matches. CDR3 in amino acids: CASSLGTGGTSGANVLTF. CDR3 coding DNA: TGCGCCAGCAGCTTAGGGACAGGGGGCACCTCTGGGGCCAACGTCCTGACTTTC.

This chain joins TRBV30 and TRBJ1-5, with 7 bases matching TRBD1. CDR1 is GTSNPN and CDR2 is SVGIG in the germline V gene (reference sequence). V lost 3 bases and J lost 6; bases outside the gene matches: 11. The CDR3 is 15 residues long. Here the CDR3 DNA reads TGTGCCTGGAGCGAAGAGGGGGCGCGTCGTCAGCCCCAGCATTTT. Amino acid sequence: CAWSEEGARRQPQHF.

The V gene is TRBV2, the J gene TRBJ1-1; TRBD1 agrees at 8 bases. This CDR3 comprises 16 residues. The V gene's germline CDR1 is SNHLY and CDR2 FYNNEI. The ends lost 6 bases at V and 5 bases at J; junction bases unmatched: 14. CDR3 region: CASRASGGPLGTEAFF. Written as DNA, the CDR3 is TGTGCCAGCAGGGCGTCAGGGGGCCCCCTCGGGACTGAAGCTTTCTTT.

V and J are TRBV7-9 and TRBJ1-2, with 7 bases matching TRBD1. CDR3 size: 14 residues. V dropped 1 base and J dropped 6; count of bases not matched to a gene: 5. CDR1 SEHNR and CDR2 FQNEAQ come from the germline V gene (reference sequence). The CDR3 DNA follows: TGTGCCAGCAGCTTAGAAGGGGGCAACCATGGCTACACCTTC. Its protein is CASSLEGGNHGYTF.

The gene calls are TRBV5-1 and TRBJ2-7, with TRBD1 matching 10 bases. Germline V gives CDR1 SGHRS, CDR2 YFSETQ. V shed 6 bases and J 5 bases; nucleotides not matched to a gene: 5. The CDR3 covers 13 residues. CDR3 coding DNA: TGCGCCAGCAACACCGGGACAGGGGACGAGCAGTACTTC. It encodes CASNTGTGDEQYF.

This clone was seen once. This chain connects TRBV18 to TRBJ1-2, with 7 bases fitting TRBD1. The CDR3 consists of 15 residues. Losses at the gene ends were 5 bases for V and 12 bases for J; bases not matched to a gene: 18. Germline V gene sequence: CDR1 KGHSH, CDR2 LQKENI. Here the CDR3 reads CASSIPITGVLGNTF. CDR3 sequence (DNA): TGTGCCAGCTCAATACCGATCACAGGGGTCCTCGGGAACACCTTC.

Here the CDR3 DNA reads TGTGCCATCAGTGACCTCCAGAGCGGCGGGAGGGCAGGTGAGCAGTTCTTC. Its protein is CAISDLQSGGRAGEQFF. V and J are TRBV10-3 and TRBJ2-1; 9 bases match TRBD2. Germline V gene sequence: CDR1 ENHRY, CDR2 SYGVKD. The CDR3 length is 17 residues. After removal of 3 bases from V and 9 bases from J, the junction contained 15 bases not matched to a gene.

This clone has just one count. V gene TRBV4-1 combines with J gene TRBJ1-2, with D uncertain. The CDR3 length is 15 residues. Germline CDR1 and CDR2: MGHRA and YSYEKL. With 1 base removed from V and 4 bases from J, the gap between germline ends came to 13 bases. CDR3 protein: CASSQVEAYGYGYTF. The CDR3 DNA is TGCGCCAGCAGCCAAGTAGAGGCGTATGGCTATGGCTACACCTTC.

This clone is a singleton in its sample. The genes are TRBV27 and TRBJ2-7, with D tentatively TRBD1 (6 bases). The CDR3 is 12 amino acids. Germline V gene lookup returns CDR1 MNHEY and CDR2 SMNVEV (reference sequence). V lost 5 bases to trimming and J lost 5 bases, with 10 bases between them. CDR3 amino acids: CASSNRVHEQYF. CDR3 coding DNA: TGTGCCAGCAGTAACAGGGTCCACGAGCAGTACTTC.

A few counts support this clone. This chain uses TRBV4-1 with TRBJ1-2; D might be TRBD1 (6 bases). V was pared by 7 bases and J by 3 bases, with 18 bases between. The germline V gene has CDR1 MGHRA and CDR2 YSYEKL. This CDR3 contains 15 residues. CDR3 in amino acids: CASNHVGGGDYGYTF. The DNA of the CDR3 is TGCGCCAGCAACCATGTCGGAGGGGGGGACTATGGCTACACCTTC.

CDR3 DNA sequence: TGTGCCAGCTCACCGGGCCTCGGAGATACGCAGTATTTT. Amino acid sequence: CASSPGLGDTQYF. The chain couples TRBV18 to TRBJ2-3; D gene ambiguous. This CDR3 is 13 amino acids long. CDR1 and CDR2 from the germline V gene are KGHSH and LQKENI. V was cut by 3 bases and J by 5 bases, with 9 bases left in between.

J is TRBJ1-5 and V is TRBV25-1; D is possibly TRBD1 (5 bases). V was trimmed by 0 bases and J by 10 bases, leaving 10 bases between them. The CDR3 has 13 residues. Germline V lookup: CDR1 MGHDK, CDR2 SYGVNS. As DNA, the CDR3 is TGTGCCAGCAGTGAATATGTCGGGGGTCCCCAGCATTTT. It translates to CASSEYVGGPQHF.

The rearrangement uses TRBV2 and TRBJ2-5, with a weak D call TRBD1 (5 bases). The CDR3 runs 11 residues. V gave up 5 bases and J gave up 8 bases, with 9 bases separating them. In germline, CDR1 is SNHLY, CDR2 FYNNEI. The DNA for the CDR3 is TGTGCCAGCAGTCGTGACAGAACCCAGTACTTC. It translates to CASSRDRTQYF.

The V gene is TRBV6-5, the J gene TRBJ1-1; TRBD1 matches at 8 bases. The CDR3 loop spans 14 amino acids. V shed 6 bases and J 3 bases; nucleotides not matched to a gene: 6. Germline CDR1 and CDR2: MNHEY and SVGAGI. CDR3 residues: CASRTSTGDTEAFF. In DNA, the CDR3 is TGTGCCAGCAGGACGTCGACAGGGGACACTGAAGCTTTCTTT.

V and J are TRBV11-2 and TRBJ2-5, with D possibly being TRBD1 (7 bases). The germline CDR1 and CDR2 sequences are SGHAT and FQNNGV. The V end was cut by 3 bases, the J end by 1 base, with 12 bases between. The CDR3 covers 15 residues. CDR3 in amino acids: CASSLYRGLQETQYF. Written as DNA, the CDR3 is TGTGCCAGCAGCTTGTACAGGGGACTCCAAGAGACCCAGTACTTC.

V gene TRBV5-6 combines with J gene TRBJ1-2; D ambiguous. V lost 4 bases and J 7 bases, leaving 20 bases between the germline ends. This CDR3 spans 15 amino acids. CDR1 is SGHDT, CDR2 YYEEEE, per germline. The CDR3 region is CASSPGINTVPGYTF. The CDR3 nucleotides are TGTGCCAGCAGCCCCGGAATTAACACAGTCCCTGGCTACACCTTC.

The chain employs TRBV27 and TRBJ2-7; D might be TRBD1 (5 bases). V shed 5 bases and J shed 3 bases, with 14 bases lying between them. Germline assignment: CDR1 MNHEY and CDR2 SMNVEV (reference sequence). The CDR3 is 14 residues long. CDR3 protein: CASSRWQGHYEQYF. The CDR3 DNA sequence: TGTGCCAGCAGTAGGTGGCAGGGCCACTACGAGCAGTACTTC.